These 6 T cell receptor beta chains share one sample of origin, sequenced in a study of cytomegalovirus exposure and HLA in healthy donors. Both 60 Vbeta primers and 13 Jbeta primers went into the PCR. Profiling relied on immunoSEQ multiplex PCR, and the TCRdb table lists in-frame clones only, not all of them. The sample has approximately 68,000 clones; 75% are singletons. The sample consisted of PBMCs. The receptors were sampled from a woman aged 30 to 39 in good health and CMV-seropositive.

This chain connects TRBV7-2 to TRBJ2-1; D perhaps matches TRBD2 (7 bases). The germline V and J ends were trimmed by 6 bases and 5 bases, with 17 bases remaining between them. This CDR3 has 15 amino acids. Germline V gene sequence: CDR1 SGHTA, CDR2 FQGNSA. CDR3 loop: CASRLRGAGNNEQFF. The CDR3 DNA is TGTGCCAGCAGATTACGGGGGGCAGGTAACAATGAGCAGTTCTTC.

The chain is built from TRBV5-1 and TRBJ2-7; TRBD2 agrees at 8 bases. The CDR3 consists of 21 residues. Germline CDR1 SGHRS, CDR2 YFSETQ. Trimming cost V 0 bases and J 4 bases; bases outside gene matches: 24. The CDR3 loop reads CASSLADPRGGLPGPIYEQYF. CDR3 DNA sequence: TGCGCCAGCAGCTTGGCGGATCCCCGGGGGGGACTACCGGGACCTATTTACGAGCAGTACTTC.

CDR3 sequence: CASSLAESYTLSTDTQYF. As DNA, the CDR3 is TGTGCCAGCAGCTTGGCCGAGTCCTATACCCTTAGCACAGATACGCAGTATTTT. The chain carries TRBV5-6 and TRBJ2-3; D remains ambiguous. The V end was cut by 0 bases, the J end by 0 bases, with 17 bases between. This CDR3 is built from 18 residues. Germline V gives CDR1 SGHDT, CDR2 YYEEEE.

The J gene is TRBJ2-7, the V gene TRBV5-4; TRBD2 matches at 10 bases. Germline loops: CDR1 SGHNT, CDR2 YYREEE (reference sequence). Germline trimming cut 4 bases from V and 4 bases from J; bases unmatched to any gene: 5. This CDR3 is 14 amino acids long. This CDR3 reads CASSPGLARYEQYF. The CDR3 nucleotides are TGTGCCAGCAGCCCGGGACTAGCGCGTTACGAGCAGTACTTC.

In nucleotides, the CDR3 is TGCAGCACCGGGACAGCCTACGAGCAGTACTTC. As protein: CSTGTAYEQYF. V is TRBV29-1 and J is TRBJ2-7; TRBD1 matches 7 bases. The J segment lost 2 bases and the V segment lost 8 bases, leaving 3 bases of the junction unmatched. The CDR3 runs 11 residues. CDR1 and CDR2 from the germline V gene are SQVTM and ANQGSEA.

The chain has TRBV7-2 and TRBJ2-3, with D tentatively TRBD1 (6 bases). The V gene lost 5 bases and the J gene lost 2 bases, with 14 bases spanning the gap. CDR3 length: 15 amino acids. The V gene's germline CDR1 is SGHTA and CDR2 FQGNSA. CDR3 in amino acids: CASSQDSHYTDTQYF. The CDR3 DNA sequence: TGTGCCAGCAGCCAGGACAGCCACTACACAGATACGCAGTATTTT.